This T cell receptor beta chain was sequenced in a study of PD-1 blockade in classical Hodgkin lymphoma. Indicated time point: newly diagnosed, previously untreated cHL patient sample. Using magnetic negative selection, the CD4+ T cells were separated out of thawed PBMCs. Profiling relied on immunoSEQ multiplex PCR, and the TCRdb table lists in-frame clones only, not all of them. The sample lists about 35,000 clones, approximately 90% occurring once. The CDR3 totals 14 residues. From germline, CDR1 is SGHTA and CDR2 FQGTGA. J was trimmed by 5 bases and V by 6 bases; bases with no gene match: 9. V gene TRBV7-3 combines with J gene TRBJ2-7; 8 bases are a match to TRBD1. The sequence derives from a human donor with classical Hodgkin lymphoma. The sample was CD4+ T cells from blood. The CDR3 is CASRRGQEGDEQYF. The CDR3 DNA reads TGTGCCAGCAGGAGGGGACAGGAAGGAGACGAGCAGTACTTC.